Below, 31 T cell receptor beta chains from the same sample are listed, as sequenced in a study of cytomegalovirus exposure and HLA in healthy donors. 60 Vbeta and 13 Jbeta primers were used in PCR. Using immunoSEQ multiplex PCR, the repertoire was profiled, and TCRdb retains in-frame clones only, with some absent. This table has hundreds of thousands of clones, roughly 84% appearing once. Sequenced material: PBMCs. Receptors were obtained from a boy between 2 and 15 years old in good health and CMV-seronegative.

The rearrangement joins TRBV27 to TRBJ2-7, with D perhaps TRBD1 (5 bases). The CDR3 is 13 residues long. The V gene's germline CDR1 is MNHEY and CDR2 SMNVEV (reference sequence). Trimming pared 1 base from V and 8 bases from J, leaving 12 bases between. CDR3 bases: TGTGCCAGCAGTTTATTTCGACAGCAACAGCAGTACTTC. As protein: CASSLFRQQQQYF.

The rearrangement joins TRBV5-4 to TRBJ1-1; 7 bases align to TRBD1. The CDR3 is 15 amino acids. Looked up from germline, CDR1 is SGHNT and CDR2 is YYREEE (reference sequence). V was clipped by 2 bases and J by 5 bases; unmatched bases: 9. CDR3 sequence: CASSLGYTGETEAFF. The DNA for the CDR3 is TGTGCCAGCAGCTTAGGTTATACAGGGGAAACTGAAGCTTTCTTT.

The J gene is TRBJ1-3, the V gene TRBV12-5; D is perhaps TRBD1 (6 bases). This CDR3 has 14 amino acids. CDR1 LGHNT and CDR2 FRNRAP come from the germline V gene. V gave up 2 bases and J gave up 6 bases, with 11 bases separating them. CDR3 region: CASGLSRGENTIYF. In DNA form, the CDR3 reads TGTGCTAGTGGTTTGTCCAGGGGAGAAAACACCATATATTTT.

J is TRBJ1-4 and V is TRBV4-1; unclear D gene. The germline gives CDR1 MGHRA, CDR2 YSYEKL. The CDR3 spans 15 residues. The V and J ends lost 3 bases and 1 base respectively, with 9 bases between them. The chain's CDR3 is CASSQYGGTNEKLFF. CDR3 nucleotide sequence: TGCGCCAGCAGCCAGTACGGTGGAACTAATGAAAAACTGTTTTTT.

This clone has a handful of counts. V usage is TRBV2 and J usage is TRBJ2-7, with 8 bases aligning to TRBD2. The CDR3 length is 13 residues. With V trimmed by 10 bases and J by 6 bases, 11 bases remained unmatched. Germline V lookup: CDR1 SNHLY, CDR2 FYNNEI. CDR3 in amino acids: CAKQSGREGEQYF. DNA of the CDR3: TGTGCCAAACAAAGCGGGAGAGAGGGCGAGCAGTACTTC.

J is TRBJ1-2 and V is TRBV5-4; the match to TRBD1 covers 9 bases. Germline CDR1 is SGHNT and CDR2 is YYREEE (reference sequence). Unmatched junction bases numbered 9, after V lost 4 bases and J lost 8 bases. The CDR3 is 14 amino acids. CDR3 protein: CASSVNRDRVGYTF. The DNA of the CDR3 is TGTGCCAGCAGCGTAAACCGGGACAGGGTGGGCTACACCTTC.

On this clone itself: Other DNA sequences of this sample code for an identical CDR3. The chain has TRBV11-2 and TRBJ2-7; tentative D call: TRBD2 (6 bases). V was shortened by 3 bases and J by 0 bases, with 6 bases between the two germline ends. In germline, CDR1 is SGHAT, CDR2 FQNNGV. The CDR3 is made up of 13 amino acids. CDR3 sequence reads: CASSLTSSYEQYF. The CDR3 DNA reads TGTGCCAGCAGCTTGACTAGCTCCTACGAGCAGTACTTC.

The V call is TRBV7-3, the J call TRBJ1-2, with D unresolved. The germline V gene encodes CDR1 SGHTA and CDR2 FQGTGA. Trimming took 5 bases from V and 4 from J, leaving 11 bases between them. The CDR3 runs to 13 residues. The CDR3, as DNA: TGTGCCAGCAGCAGGCGGGCGGGCTATGGCTACACCTTC. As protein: CASSRRAGYGYTF.

CDR3 sequence (DNA): TGTGCCACCAGCAGAGAACAGGGAAAAGGCTACACCTTC. It yields the protein CATSREQGKGYTF. The chain has TRBV15 and TRBJ1-2, with D possibly matching TRBD1 (6 bases). The V gene's germline CDR1 is LNHNV and CDR2 YYDKDF (reference sequence). CDR3 length: 13 residues. Trimming pared 0 bases from V and 8 bases from J, leaving 10 bases between.

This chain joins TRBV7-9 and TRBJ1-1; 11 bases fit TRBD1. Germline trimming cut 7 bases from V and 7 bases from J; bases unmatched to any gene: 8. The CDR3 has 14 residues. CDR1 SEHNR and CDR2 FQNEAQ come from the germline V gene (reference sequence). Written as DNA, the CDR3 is TGTGCCAGCATCCTGGGACAGGGGGATCGTGAAGCTTTCTTT. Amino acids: CASILGQGDREAFF.

The CDR3 sequence: CATSRTGDLNEQFF. For the CDR3, the DNA is TGTGCCACCAGCAGAACAGGAGACCTCAATGAGCAGTTCTTC. The chain links TRBV15 to TRBJ2-1; D is perhaps TRBD1 (5 bases). The CDR3 covers 14 residues. The V and J ends lost 2 bases and 6 bases respectively, with 11 bases between them. Germline values: CDR1 LNHNV, CDR2 YYDKDF (reference sequence).

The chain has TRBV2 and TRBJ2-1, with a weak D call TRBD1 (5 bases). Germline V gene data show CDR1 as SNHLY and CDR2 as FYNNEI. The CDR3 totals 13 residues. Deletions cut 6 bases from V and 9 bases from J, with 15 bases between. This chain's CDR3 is CASSPPDRPEQFF. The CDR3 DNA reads TGTGCCAGCAGCCCTCCCGACAGACCTGAGCAGTTCTTC.

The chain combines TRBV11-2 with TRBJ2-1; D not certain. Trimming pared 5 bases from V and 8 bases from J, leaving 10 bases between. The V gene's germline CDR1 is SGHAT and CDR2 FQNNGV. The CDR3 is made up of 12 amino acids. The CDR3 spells CASSRGADEQFF. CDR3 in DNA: TGTGCCAGCAGCCGAGGAGCAGATGAGCAGTTCTTC.

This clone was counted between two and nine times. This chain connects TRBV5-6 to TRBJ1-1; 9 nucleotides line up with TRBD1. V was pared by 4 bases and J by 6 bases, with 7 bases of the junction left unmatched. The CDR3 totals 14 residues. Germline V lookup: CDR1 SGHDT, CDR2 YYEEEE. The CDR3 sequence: CASSQLRDRAEAFF. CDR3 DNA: TGTGCCAGCAGCCAACTCCGGGACAGGGCTGAAGCTTTCTTT.

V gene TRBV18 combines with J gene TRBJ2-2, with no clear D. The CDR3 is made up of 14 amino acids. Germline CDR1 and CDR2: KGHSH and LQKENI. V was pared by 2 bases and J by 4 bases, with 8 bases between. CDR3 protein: CASSPATFTGELFF. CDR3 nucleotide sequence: TGTGCCAGCTCACCAGCGACTTTCACCGGGGAGCTGTTTTTT.

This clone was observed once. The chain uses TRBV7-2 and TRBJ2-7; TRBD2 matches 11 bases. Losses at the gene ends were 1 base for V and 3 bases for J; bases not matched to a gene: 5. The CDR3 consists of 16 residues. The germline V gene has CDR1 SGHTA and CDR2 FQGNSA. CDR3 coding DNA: TGTGCCAGCAGCTTAGGGGGCCTAGCGGGAGGCTACGAGCAGTACTTC. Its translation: CASSLGGLAGGYEQYF.

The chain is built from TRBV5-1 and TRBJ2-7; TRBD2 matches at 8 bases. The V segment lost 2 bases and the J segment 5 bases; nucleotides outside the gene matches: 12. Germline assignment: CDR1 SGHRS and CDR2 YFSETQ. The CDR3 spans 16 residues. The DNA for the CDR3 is TGCGCCAGCAGCTTATTTCTTTTGGAGCGGGAGCACGAGCAGTACTTC. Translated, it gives CASSLFLLEREHEQYF.

In nucleotides, the CDR3 is TGTGCCAGTAGTCGCTCACAGGGCGGCGGGAACATTCAGTACTTC. It encodes CASSRSQGGGNIQYF. The V and J genes are TRBV19 and TRBJ2-4; TRBD1 might be the D (6 bases). Trimming removed 5 bases from V and 7 bases from J, with 18 bases in between. Germline V lookup: CDR1 LNHDA, CDR2 SQIVND (reference sequence). The CDR3 loop spans 15 amino acids.

CDR3 sequence (DNA): TGTGCCAGTAGTCGGACTAGCGGGAGGGCGGGGGAGACCCAGTACTTC. Translation gives CASSRTSGRAGETQYF. J is TRBJ2-5 and V is TRBV27, with 15 bases aligning to TRBD2. From germline, CDR1 is MNHEY and CDR2 SMNVEV (reference sequence). This CDR3 region has 16 residues. The V gene end was trimmed by 9 bases and the J gene end by 5 bases; junction bases not matched to a gene: 10.

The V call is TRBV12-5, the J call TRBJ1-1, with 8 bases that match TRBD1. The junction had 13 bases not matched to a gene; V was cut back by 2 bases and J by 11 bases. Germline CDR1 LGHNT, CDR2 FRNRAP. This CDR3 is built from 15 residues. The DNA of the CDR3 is TGTGCTAGTGGTTTGACAGGGGGGCCTGAGTGGCGGGCTTTCTTT. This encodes CASGLTGGPEWRAFF.

CDR3 in amino acids: CASSLLGADTQYF. Written as DNA, the CDR3 is TGCGCCAGCAGCTTATTGGGGGCGGATACGCAGTATTTT. The chain combines TRBV5-1 with TRBJ2-3, with D maybe TRBD1 (6 bases). This CDR3 has 13 residues. The germline V and J ends were trimmed by 2 bases and 6 bases, with 10 bases remaining between them. Germline V CDR1 and CDR2: SGHRS, YFSETQ.

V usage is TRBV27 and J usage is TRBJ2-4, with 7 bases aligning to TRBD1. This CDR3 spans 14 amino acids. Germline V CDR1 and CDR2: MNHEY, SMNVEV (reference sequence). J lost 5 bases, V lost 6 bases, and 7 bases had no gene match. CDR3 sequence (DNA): TGTGCCAGCAGCCAACAGGGGACCGAAAACATTCAGTACTTC. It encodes CASSQQGTENIQYF.

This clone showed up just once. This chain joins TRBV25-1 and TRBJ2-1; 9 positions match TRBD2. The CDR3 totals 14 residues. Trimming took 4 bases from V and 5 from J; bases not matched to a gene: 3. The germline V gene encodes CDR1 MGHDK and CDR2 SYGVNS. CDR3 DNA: TGTGCCAGCAGTGCAGCGGGAGGCAACAATGAGCAGTTCTTC. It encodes CASSAAGGNNEQFF.

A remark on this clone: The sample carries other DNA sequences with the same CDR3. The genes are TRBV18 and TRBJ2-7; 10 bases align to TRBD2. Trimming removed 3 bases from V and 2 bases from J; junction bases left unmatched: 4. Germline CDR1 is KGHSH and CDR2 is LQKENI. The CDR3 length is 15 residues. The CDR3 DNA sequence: TGTGCCAGCTCACCCGGAACTAGCGGGGCCTACGAGCAGTACTTC. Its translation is CASSPGTSGAYEQYF.

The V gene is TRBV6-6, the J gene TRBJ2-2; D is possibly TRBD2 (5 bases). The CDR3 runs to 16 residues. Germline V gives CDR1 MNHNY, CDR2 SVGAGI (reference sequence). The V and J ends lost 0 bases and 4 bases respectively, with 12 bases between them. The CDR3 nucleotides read TGTGCCAGCAGTTACTCTTTACCAGGAGGCACCGGGGAGCTGTTTTTT. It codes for CASSYSLPGGTGELFF.

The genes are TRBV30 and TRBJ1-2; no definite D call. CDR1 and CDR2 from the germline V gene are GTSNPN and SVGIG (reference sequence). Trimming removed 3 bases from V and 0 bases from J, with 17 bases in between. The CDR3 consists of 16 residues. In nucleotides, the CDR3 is TGTGCCTGGAGCATCGTTGGAGCGGGAGCTAACTATGGCTACACCTTC. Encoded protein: CAWSIVGAGANYGYTF.

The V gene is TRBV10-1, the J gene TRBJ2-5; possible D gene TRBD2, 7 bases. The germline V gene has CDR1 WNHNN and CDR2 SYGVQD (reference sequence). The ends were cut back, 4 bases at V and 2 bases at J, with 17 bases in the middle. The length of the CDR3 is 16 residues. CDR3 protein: CASSGAGGGVQETQYF. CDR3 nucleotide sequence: TGCGCCAGCAGTGGGGCAGGAGGGGGGGTACAAGAGACCCAGTACTTC.

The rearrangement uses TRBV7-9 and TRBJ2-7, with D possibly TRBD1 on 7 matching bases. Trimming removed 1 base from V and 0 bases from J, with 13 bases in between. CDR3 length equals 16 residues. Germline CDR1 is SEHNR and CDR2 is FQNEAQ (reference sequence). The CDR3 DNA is TGTGCCAGCAGCTTAGGCTCAGGGGGGATCTCCTACGAGCAGTACTTC. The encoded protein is CASSLGSGGISYEQYF.

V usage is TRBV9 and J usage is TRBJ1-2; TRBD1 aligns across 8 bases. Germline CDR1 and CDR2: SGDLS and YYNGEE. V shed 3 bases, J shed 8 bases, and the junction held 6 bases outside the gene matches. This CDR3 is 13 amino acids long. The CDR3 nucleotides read TGTGCCAGCAGCGAGAGGACAGGGAGAGGCTACACCTTC. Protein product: CASSERTGRGYTF.

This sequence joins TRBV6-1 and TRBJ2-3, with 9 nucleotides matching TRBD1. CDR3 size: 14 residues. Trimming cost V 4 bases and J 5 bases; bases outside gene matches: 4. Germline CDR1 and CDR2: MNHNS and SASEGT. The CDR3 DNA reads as TGTGCCAGCAGTGCTAGGACAGGGGAAGATACGCAGTATTTT. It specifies CASSARTGEDTQYF.

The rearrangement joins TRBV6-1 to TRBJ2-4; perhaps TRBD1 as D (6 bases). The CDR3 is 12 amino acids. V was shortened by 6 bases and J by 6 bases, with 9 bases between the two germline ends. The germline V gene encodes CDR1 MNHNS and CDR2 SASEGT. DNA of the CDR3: TGTGCCAGCAGCGTAGGGGGAAACATTCAGTACTTC. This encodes CASSVGGNIQYF.